Each of the 15 T cell receptor beta chains below was sequenced from the same sample in a study of T cells in Graves' hyperthyroidism and ophthalmopathy. Amplification targeted TCR beta CDR3 regions from RNA transcripts. First-round RT-PCR with HTBI primers amplified the TCR CDR3 region. Via MiXCR, TCRdb re-called the multiplex PCR reads, giving one row per CDR3 protein. The sample comprises hundreds of thousands of distinct CDR3 sequences, approximately 15% of which are singletons, and roughly 3.4% rests with the top ten. The sample comprised blood. Receptor source: a woman aged 40-49 years with Graves' ophthalmopathy.

The chain joins TRBV7-2 to TRBJ2-5; D ambiguous. The germline V and J ends were trimmed by 1 base and 6 bases, with 6 bases remaining between them. Germline CDR1 and CDR2: SGHTA and FQGNSA. This CDR3 spans 12 amino acids. This chain's CDR3 is CASSLGAKTQYF. Written as DNA, the CDR3 is TGTGCCAGCAGCTTAGGTGCGAAGACCCAGTACTTC.

A few counts support this clonotype. The chain couples TRBV28 to TRBJ2-5; D may match TRBD1 or TRBD2 (7 bases each). The CDR3 is 15 amino acids. Germline-derived CDR1 and CDR2 are MDHEN and SYDVKM. V was cut by 4 bases and J by 5 bases, with 17 bases left in between. This CDR3 is CASSSRRGGLETQYF. CDR3 nucleotide sequence: TGTGCCAGCAGTTCCCGCAGGGGGGGATTGGAGACCCAGTACTTC.

This clonotype has only a few counts. The chain uses TRBV20-1 and TRBJ2-7, with D tentatively TRBD2 (7 bases). This CDR3 comprises 16 residues. The germline V and J ends were trimmed by 0 bases and 4 bases, with 19 bases remaining between them. CDR1 DFQATT and CDR2 SNEGSKA come from the germline V gene (reference sequence). CDR3 residues: CSARDSLAGARYEQYF. DNA for the CDR3: TGCAGTGCTAGAGATAGCCTTGCGGGGGCTCGGTACGAGCAGTACTTC.

There are many counts of this clonotype. V usage is TRBV28 and J usage is TRBJ2-3, with 12 bases that match TRBD2. The CDR3 is 18 residues long. Germline CDR1 MDHEN, CDR2 SYDVKM. J lost 4 bases, V lost 5 bases, and 13 bases had no gene match. This chain's CDR3 is CASSTTSGRTLPSDTQYF. DNA for the CDR3: TGTGCCAGCAGTACCACTAGCGGGAGGACCCTACCGTCAGATACGCAGTATTTT.

This clonotype was found many times. DNA of the CDR3: TGTGCCAGCAGTTCCCCGGGGACAGGGTTCTACGAGCAGTACTTC. This codes for CASSSPGTGFYEQYF. The genes are TRBV28 and TRBJ2-7; 9 bases line up with TRBD1. Germline V CDR1 and CDR2: MDHEN, SYDVKM. This CDR3 has 15 amino acids. V lost 4 bases and J lost 3; bases outside the gene matches: 7.

V is TRBV25-1 and J is TRBJ2-7, with a possible D match to TRBD1 (6 bases). Looked up from germline, CDR1 is MGHDK and CDR2 is SYGVNS. There are 15 residues in the CDR3. V was clipped by 3 bases and J by 1 base, with 13 bases between them. The CDR3 sequence: CASSDSGHRSYEQYF. The CDR3 coding sequence is TGTGCCAGCAGTGATTCGGGACACCGATCCTACGAGCAGTACTTC.

This clonotype came up many times. The chain employs TRBV11-2 and TRBJ2-7; TRBD2 aligns across 10 bases. This CDR3 comprises 15 residues. Germline V gene lookup returns CDR1 SGHAT and CDR2 FQNNGV. V trimming: 6 bases; J trimming: 7 bases; junction bases outside the gene matches: 12. The CDR3 region is CASRVAGLAAHEQYF. As DNA, the CDR3 is TGTGCCAGCAGGGTAGCCGGACTAGCGGCTCATGAGCAGTACTTC.

The rearrangement uses TRBV7-9 and TRBJ1-6; D is unresolved. The CDR3 covers 15 residues. Germline CDR1 SEHNR, CDR2 FQNEAQ (reference sequence). V was clipped by 2 bases and J by 6 bases, with 11 bases between them. CDR3 residues: CASSLKGLGNSPLHF. Here the CDR3 DNA reads TGTGCCAGCAGCTTAAAGGGATTGGGTAATTCACCCCTCCACTTT.

This clonotype was counted between two and nine times. V usage is TRBV7-2 and J usage is TRBJ2-1; the D is unclear. V lost 5 bases to trimming and J lost 7 bases, with 15 bases between them. From germline, CDR1 is SGHTA and CDR2 FQGNSA. The CDR3 contains 14 residues. The CDR3 region is CASSLGVGWNEQFF. In DNA form, the CDR3 reads TGTGCCAGCAGCCTGGGTGTTGGTTGGAATGAGCAGTTCTTC.

This clonotype came up a few times. This chain joins TRBV11-1 and TRBJ2-3, with 9 positions matching TRBD2. J gave up 3 bases and V 5 bases, and 9 bases lay outside the gene matches. Germline V gene lookup returns CDR1 SGHAT and CDR2 FQDESV (reference sequence). The CDR3 length is 16 residues. The CDR3 protein is CASSTGAGGQTDTQYF. CDR3 in DNA: TGTGCCAGCAGCACAGGGGCGGGGGGGCAGACAGATACGCAGTATTTT.

This clonotype has just a few counts. The chain has TRBV3-1 and TRBJ2-3; D unclear. CDR3 size: 14 residues. Germline assignment: CDR1 LGHDT and CDR2 YNNKEL (reference sequence). Trimming removed 3 bases at V and 0 bases at J, with 7 bases between. The CDR3 is CASSHATSTDTQYF. The CDR3 DNA reads as TGTGCCAGCAGCCACGCCACCAGCACAGATACGCAGTATTTT.

The genes are TRBV19 and TRBJ1-1; D is unresolved. Trimming took 7 bases from V and 0 from J, leaving 9 bases between them. CDR3 size: 13 residues. CDR1 and CDR2 (germline): LNHDA, SQIVND (reference sequence). The chain's CDR3 is CASMRNVNTEAFF. The DNA for the CDR3 is TGTGCCAGTATGAGGAATGTGAACACTGAAGCTTTCTTT.

V is TRBV10-2 and J is TRBJ1-1; D ambiguous. Germline CDR1 reads WSHSY; CDR2 reads SAAADI. The CDR3 runs 13 residues. The V end lost 6 bases, the J end lost 0 bases, and 8 bases lay between the germline ends. The CDR3 here is CASRSPLNTEAFF. CDR3 DNA: TGCGCCAGCAGGAGTCCCTTGAACACTGAAGCTTTCTTT.

In its sample, this clonotype was seen many times. The chain recombines TRBV5-6 with TRBJ1-1; the D gene is possibly TRBD1 (5 bases). This CDR3 is built from 14 residues. The V gene's germline CDR1 is SGHDT and CDR2 YYEEEE. The V and J ends lost 2 bases and 4 bases respectively, with 12 bases between them. The DNA for the CDR3 is TGTGCCAGCAGCTTTAGAGGGCAGGGCACTGAAGCTTTCTTT. Translated, it gives CASSFRGQGTEAFF.

About this clonotype: A much larger clone differs by one base, so this may be a read error. V is TRBV12-3 or TRBV12-4 and J is TRBJ1-1; D uncertain. This CDR3 is 12 amino acids long. CDR3 amino acids: CASSFRAPEALF. In DNA, the CDR3 is TGTGCCAGCAGTTTTAGGGCACCTGAAGCTCTCTTT.